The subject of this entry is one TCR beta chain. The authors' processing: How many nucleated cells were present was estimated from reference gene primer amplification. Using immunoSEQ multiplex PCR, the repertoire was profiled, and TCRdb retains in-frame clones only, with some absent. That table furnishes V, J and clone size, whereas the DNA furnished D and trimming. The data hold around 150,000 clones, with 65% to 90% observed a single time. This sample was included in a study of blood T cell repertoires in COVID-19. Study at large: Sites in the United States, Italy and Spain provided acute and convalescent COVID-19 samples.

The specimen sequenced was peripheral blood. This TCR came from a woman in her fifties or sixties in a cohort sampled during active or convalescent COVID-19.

The CDR3 loop reads CASSLSGPTGELFF. The CDR3 DNA is TGTGCCAGCAGCTTGAGCGGGCCCACCGGGGAGCTGTTTTTT. The V and J genes are TRBV7-2 and TRBJ2-2; possible D gene TRBD2, 6 bases. Trimming stripped 3 bases from V and 4 bases from J, with 9 bases between. This CDR3 region has 14 residues. CDR1 is SGHTA, CDR2 FQGNSA, per germline. Based on the CDR3 plus reference TRBV7-2 and TRBJ2-2, the full variable domain is GAGVSQSPSNKVTEKGKDVELRCDPISGHTALYWYRQSLGQGLEFLIYFQGNSAPDKSGLPSDRFSAERTGGSVSTLTIQRTQQEDSAVYLCASSLSGPTGELFFGEGSRLTVL.